This T cell receptor (beta chain) appears in the sequencing data of a study of blood T cell repertoires in COVID-19. For the study at large: COVID-19 samples, acute and convalescent, were from the United States, Italy and Spain. The cDNA or gDNA used as material had been derived from T cells, B-cell-depleted T cells, or PBMCs.

CDR3 length: 19 residues. V was pared by 0 bases and J by 1 base, with 10 bases of the junction left unmatched. Germline-derived CDR1 and CDR2 are SGDLS and YYNGEE. As processed by the authors: Amplifying reference gene primers gave estimates of nucleated cell counts. Measured with immunoSEQ multiplex PCR; TCRdb has only the in-frame clones, and not every one. That table is the source of V, J and clone size, and D and trimming were worked out from the DNA. The sample lists approximately 260,000 clones, over 70% occurring once. The chain recombines TRBV9 with TRBJ2-3; 11 bases map to TRBD2. The specimen sequenced was peripheral blood. This sequence was found in a human donor in a cohort sampled during active COVID-19. CDR3 sequence: CASSVGGLAGGKGTDTQYF. DNA of the CDR3: TGTGCCAGCAGCGTAGGGGGTCTAGCGGGAGGAAAAGGCACAGATACGCAGTATTTT.